This T cell receptor beta chain was captured by sequencing in a study of glioma-infiltrating T cells. Across the study: Glioma patients had dexamethasone for six or fewer days before surgery. Sequencing aimed for about 4.5- to 10-fold coverage of about a million peripheral T cells.

The CDR3 is made up of 15 amino acids. The germline gives CDR1 SGHTA, CDR2 FQGTGA. J lost 5 bases, V lost 5 bases, and 10 bases had no gene match. Using RNA template, CDR3s of TCR alpha and beta were amplified with iRepertoire arm-PCR. TCRdb itself ran the multiplex PCR reads through MiXCR, one entry per CDR3 protein. The sample has more than 300,000 distinct CDR3 sequences, 41% seen once. The V gene is TRBV7-3, the J gene TRBJ2-5; 8 bases match TRBD1. Sequencing was performed on glioma tissue, nonneoplastic brain tissue, or PBMCs (not recorded which). The TCR originated in a human donor with low-grade glioma or glioblastoma, undergoing nonglioma brain surgery, or in good health (not recorded which). The CDR3 nucleotides are TGTGCCAGCAGCCCCCGATCAGGGGGCGATGAGACCCAGTACTTC. Protein product: CASSPRSGGDETQYF.